What follows are 16 T cell receptor beta chains derived from one specimen sequenced in a study of cytomegalovirus exposure and HLA in healthy donors. Sequencing was performed with immunoSEQ multiplex PCR; in TCRdb, only in-frame clones are kept and a portion is missing. The sample has more than 55,000 clones, about 90% seen once; the top ten hold more than 1%. Sequenced material: PBMCs. These receptors were obtained from a woman between 18 and 30 years old in good health and CMV-seronegative.

The rearrangement joins TRBV5-1 to TRBJ2-5; TRBD2 agrees at 7 bases. The CDR3 length is 16 residues. Germline CDR1 SGHRS, CDR2 YFSETQ. The V and J ends lost 0 bases and 4 bases, in that order; junction bases with no gene match: 9. The CDR3 DNA sequence: TGCGCCAGCAGCTTGGCCCTCCGGGGGGAAGGAGAGACCCAGTACTTC. It is translated as CASSLALRGEGETQYF.

J is TRBJ1-2 and V is TRBV28, with 7 bases identical to TRBD1. V lost 8 bases, J lost 1 base, and 1 base stayed unmatched. CDR3 size: 12 residues. Germline CDR1 and CDR2: MDHEN and SYDVKM. The CDR3: CASQGVNYGYTF. The CDR3 bases are TGTGCCAGCCAGGGGGTTAACTATGGCTACACCTTC.

The sample holds one count of this clone. The chain employs TRBV28 and TRBJ2-5, with 9 bases that match TRBD2. Germline-derived CDR1 and CDR2 are MDHEN and SYDVKM. The CDR3 spans 15 residues. J was trimmed by 2 bases and V by 5 bases; bases with no gene match: 6. CDR3 residues: CASSPALAGQETQYF. The CDR3 coding sequence is TGTGCCAGCAGTCCAGCCCTAGCGGGGCAAGAGACCCAGTACTTC. Complete variable domain (other parts from reference TRBV28 and TRBJ2-5): DVKVTQSSRYLVKRTGEKVFLECVQDMDHENMFWYRQDPGLGLRLIYFSYDVKMKEKGDIPEGYSVSREKKERFSLILESASTNQTSMYLCASSPALAGQETQYFGPGTRLLVL.

A remark on this clone: The junction departs from the called germline gene at one end, perhaps through a read error. The chain uses TRBV6-1 and TRBJ2-1, with 13 bases that match TRBD2. Germline lookup yields CDR1 MNHNS and CDR2 SASEGT. The CDR3 extends over 13 amino acids. For the CDR3, the DNA is TGTGCCAGCGGATCCCCGGGACTAGCGGGGTCAGTCTTC. It specifies CASGSPGLAGSVF.

The J gene is TRBJ2-3, the V gene TRBV11-3, with D perhaps matching TRBD2 (6 bases). Trimming removed 8 bases at V and 4 bases at J, with 13 bases between. The germline V gene has CDR1 SGHNT and CDR2 YENEEA. The CDR3 spans 13 residues. The DNA for the CDR3 is TGTGCCAGCGGTACGGGGGTGTCAGATACGCAGTATTTT. Amino acid sequence: CASGTGVSDTQYF.

CDR3 region: CASSRGLAPVQETQYF. DNA of the CDR3: TGTGCCAGCAGCCGCGGACTAGCTCCAGTCCAAGAGACCCAGTACTTC. This rearrangement joins TRBV11-3 to TRBJ2-5; 8 bases agree with TRBD2. CDR1 is SGHNT and CDR2 is YENEEA in the germline V gene. The V and J ends lost 5 bases and 1 base, in that order; junction bases with no gene match: 9. The CDR3 sequence is 16 residues long.

The rearrangement uses TRBV27 and TRBJ1-5, with D maybe TRBD1 (6 bases). Per the germline V gene, CDR1 is MNHEY and CDR2 is SMNVEV (reference sequence). The CDR3 length is 16 residues. V gave up 6 bases and J gave up 2 bases, with 17 bases separating them. This chain's CDR3 is CASSLTGMGGNQPQHF. CDR3 nucleotides: TGTGCCAGCAGCCTCACAGGGATGGGCGGCAATCAGCCCCAGCATTTT.

The chain has TRBV21-1 and TRBJ2-3; the D call TRBD2 from the table was never checked on the DNA. TRBV21-1 is a listed pseudogene. The CDR3 spans 13 residues. CDR3 protein: CASSGGARDTQYF. CDR3 DNA: TGTGCCAGCAGTGGGGGGGCTAGAGATACGCAGTATTTT.

The J gene is TRBJ2-7, the V gene TRBV6-1, with a tentative D call TRBD2 (6 bases). Per germline, CDR1 MNHNS and CDR2 SASEGT. With 6 bases removed from V and 6 bases from J, the gap between germline ends came to 18 bases. This CDR3 contains 14 residues. In DNA, the CDR3 is TGTGCCAGCAGAACGCCAGGGACTGCTACCGAGCAGTACTTC. Its translation: CASRTPGTATEQYF.

The V call is TRBV5-1, the J call TRBJ2-2, with 7 bases that match TRBD1. Per germline, CDR1 SGHRS and CDR2 YFSETQ. Trimming at V came to 4 bases and at J to 7 bases, leaving 10 bases not matched to a gene. The CDR3 runs 15 residues. The CDR3 spells CASSGTGVTHGELFF. In nucleotides, the CDR3 is TGCGCCAGCAGCGGAACAGGGGTGACCCACGGGGAGCTGTTTTTT.

Only one count was recorded for this clone. V gene TRBV19 combines with J gene TRBJ1-1; 9 nucleotides agree with TRBD1. V was clipped by 2 bases and J by 4 bases; unmatched bases: 11. The CDR3 is 17 amino acids. Germline CDR1 is LNHDA and CDR2 is SQIVND (reference sequence). The CDR3 sequence is CASSILSGQGGSTEAFF. The CDR3 DNA reads TGTGCCAGTAGTATACTTTCGGGACAGGGCGGGAGCACTGAAGCTTTCTTT.

The V call is TRBV30, the J call TRBJ1-5; 10 nucleotides align to TRBD1. Germline assignment: CDR1 GTSNPN and CDR2 SVGIG (reference sequence). There are 15 residues in the CDR3. Unmatched junction bases numbered 8, after V lost 0 bases and J lost 9 bases. The CDR3 reads CAWSVPGQGRWPQHF. The CDR3, as DNA: TGTGCCTGGAGTGTACCGGGACAGGGGCGTTGGCCCCAGCATTTT.

CDR3 amino acids: CASSPQWFAGADTQYF. The CDR3, as DNA: TGTGCCAGCAGCCCCCAGTGGTTTGCGGGAGCAGATACGCAGTATTTT. This chain joins TRBV11-2 and TRBJ2-3, with 7 bases that match TRBD2. The CDR3 covers 16 residues. Germline V CDR1 and CDR2: SGHAT, FQNNGV. Trimming cost V 5 bases and J 4 bases; bases outside gene matches: 12.

In nucleotides, the CDR3 is TGTGCCAGCAGCTTAGCCGGCGGTAGGGAGACCCAGTACTTC. As protein: CASSLAGGRETQYF. The rearrangement links TRBV11-2 to TRBJ2-5; no definite D call. Germline CDR1 SGHAT, CDR2 FQNNGV. The CDR3 sequence is 14 residues long. The V gene lost 1 base and the J gene lost 5 bases, with 11 bases spanning the gap.

The J gene is TRBJ2-3, the V gene TRBV6-1; unclear D gene. Trimming took 4 bases from V and 2 from J, leaving 10 bases between them. The length of the CDR3 is 14 residues. CDR1 is MNHNS and CDR2 is SASEGT in the germline V gene. The CDR3, as DNA: TGTGCCAGCAGTGCTTTAGTGTACACAGATACGCAGTATTTT. Amino acids: CASSALVYTDTQYF.

The genes are TRBV4-1 and TRBJ2-2; 10 nucleotides match TRBD2. This CDR3 contains 18 residues. CDR1 is MGHRA, CDR2 YSYEKL, per germline. Trimming at V came to 1 base and at J to 0 bases, leaving 5 bases not matched to a gene. CDR3 sequence reads: CASSQVLLAGANTGELFF. CDR3 sequence (DNA): TGCGCCAGCAGCCAAGTCCTCCTAGCGGGGGCGAACACCGGGGAGCTGTTTTTT.